Listed below are T cell receptor beta chains from one sample, sequenced in a study of blood T cell repertoires in COVID-19. Data came from immunoSEQ multiplex PCR; TCRdb stores just in-frame clones and leaves some out. This sample has about 670,000 clones; 85% to 90% occur once, and the top ten carry roughly 0.25%. The sample comprised peripheral blood. The receptors come from a young woman with acute or convalescent COVID-19. The CDR3 runs from the conserved cysteine through the conserved F or W. D genes are given only for firm matches. The size of a clone is reported for some rows only, either as once, few or many, or as a class for expanded clones.

>TRBV3-1/TRBV3-2|NA|NA|TRBJ1-1
TGTGCCAGCAGCCTCCAAGGGGGTAACACTGAAGCTTTCTTT
CASSLQGGNTEAFF
>TRBV28|NA|NA|TRBJ1-4
TGTGCCAGCATTGCGACCCACGAGAGGGAAAAACTGTTTTTT
CASIATHEREKLFF
>TRBV15|NA|NA|TRBJ2-7
TGTGCCACCAGCAGAGATGCTAGATCAGAGCAGTACTTC
CATSRDARSEQYF
>TRBV5-1|NA|NA|TRBJ2-7
TGCGCCAGCAGCTTGGACGGGAACTCCTACGAGCAGTACTTC
CASSLDGNSYEQYF
>TRBV7-8|NA|NA|TRBJ1-1
TGTGCCAGCAGCCTCGGGGTAGAATTGAACACTGAAGCTTTCTTT
CASSLGVELNTEAFF
>TRBV5-1|NA|TRBD2|TRBJ2-7
TGCGCCAGCAGCTCACGGCTGACTAGCGGGGACCAACGGCCGTACTTC
CASSSRLTSGDQRPYF
>TRBV7-2|NA|NA|TRBJ2-3
TGTGCCAGCAGCTTACAACTGGGAGTTCTATACACAGATACGCAGTATTTT
CASSLQLGVLYTDTQYF
>TRBV1|once|NA|TRBJ1-2
TGCACCAGCAGCCAAGGGGGACAAAAATATAGCTATGGCTACACCTTC
CTSSQGGQKYSYGYTF
>TRBV5-1|NA|TRBD1|TRBJ1-1
TGCGCCAGCAGCTCCAGGGGGTTGCCTTCCATGAACACTGAAGCTTTCTTT
CASSSRGLPSMNTEAFF
>TRBV7-8|NA|NA|TRBJ1-5
TGTGCCAGCAGCTTATGGGTGCTGTCAGGCGATTATAGCAATCAGCCCCAGCATTTT
CASSLWVLSGDYSNQPQHF
>TRBV28|NA|NA|TRBJ1-1
TGTGCCAGCAGTTCGGGGTCAACCGAGGCACCGAACACTGAAGCTTTCTTT
CASSSGSTEAPNTEAFF
>TRBV7-8|NA|NA|TRBJ2-6
TGTGCCAGCAGCCGAGGGGGGCAGGGGGCCAACGTCCTGACTTTC
CASSRGGQGANVLTF
>TRBV20-1|once|NA|TRBJ2-7
TGCAGTGCTAGTGTCCCAGCGGCGAGCTCCTACGAGCAGTACTTC
CSASVPAASSYEQYF
>TRBV2|once|NA|TRBJ2-7
TGTGCCAGCAAAGGGGACAAGGGGGACGAGCAGTACTTC
CASKGDKGDEQYF
>TRBV20-1|NA|NA|TRBJ1-4
TGCAGTGCTAGTCAGTCCTCAAATGAAAAACTGTTTTTT
CSASQSSNEKLFF
>TRBV12-3/TRBV12-4|NA|NA|TRBJ2-7
TGTGCCAGCAGTAATTCCGGGGACGAGCAGTACTTC
CASSNSGDEQYF
>TRBV12-3/TRBV12-4|NA|NA|TRBJ1-1
TGTGCCAGCAGTCCAGGGGCGGGAGCTTTCTTT
CASSPGAGAFF
>TRBV5-5|NA|NA|TRBJ1-2
TGTGCCAGCAATAATCTAGGCAGCCTCTATGGCTACACCTTC
CASNNLGSLYGYTF
>TRBV6-5|NA|NA|TRBJ1-2
TGTGCCAGCAGTTACGAGGGTCTGGGCGGCTACACCTTC
CASSYEGLGGYTF
>TRBV4-3|NA|TRBD1|TRBJ1-2
TGCGCCAGCAGCCAAGTTCCGGGACAGGGTCTCTATGGCTACACCTTC
CASSQVPGQGLYGYTF
>TRBV24-1|NA|TRBD1|TRBJ1-5
TGTGCCACCAGTGCCTCTAGGGACAGGGATAGCAATCAGCCCCAGCATTTT
CATSASRDRDSNQPQHF
>TRBV7-6|NA|NA|TRBJ2-1
TGTGCCAGCAGCCCAGAGGCAGAAAGCTCCTACAATGAGCAGTTCTTC
CASSPEAESSYNEQFF
>TRBV28|NA|TRBD1|TRBJ1-2
TGTGCCAGCGGAGGGACAGGGTTGGACGGCTACACCTTC
CASGGTGLDGYTF
>TRBV5-8|NA|TRBD1|TRBJ1-1
TGTGCCAGCAGCTCCTGGGACAGGGGGGGGACTGAAGCTTTCTTT
CASSSWDRGGTEAFF
>TRBV18|NA|NA|TRBJ2-1
TGTGCCAGCTCACCCCTTCTTGGAGGGGGGGCCGGTTATGGAAATGAGCAGTTCTTC
CASSPLLGGGAGYGNEQFF
>TRBV30|NA|TRBD1|TRBJ1-2
TGTGCCTGGGGACAGGGGGCTAGGGGTAACTATGGCTACACCTTC
CAWGQGARGNYGYTF
>TRBV27|NA|NA|TRBJ1-5
TGTGCCAGCAGCCCGTCCGGGGGACAGCCCCAGCATTTT
CASSPSGGQPQHF
>TRBV28|NA|NA|TRBJ1-6
TGTGCCAGCAACTCCGCAGGGTGGAATTCACCCCTCCACTTT
CASNSAGWNSPLHF
>TRBV27|NA|NA|TRBJ1-2
TGTGCCAGCAGTCCCCTTCGCGGACAGCCTAACTATGGCTACACCTTC
CASSPLRGQPNYGYTF
>TRBV7-9|once|NA|TRBJ1-1
TGTGCCAGCAGCTCCCGACAGAGGTTAACTGAAGCTTTCTTT
CASSSRQRLTEAFF
>TRBV18|NA|TRBD2|TRBJ2-1
TGTGCCAGCTCCCCCGGACTAGCGGGGACCTACAATGAGCAGTTCTTC
CASSPGLAGTYNEQFF
>TRBV6-5|NA|NA|TRBJ2-7
TGTGCCAGCAGTTGGGGCCGATCGATTGGCGAGCAGTACTTC
CASSWGRSIGEQYF
>TRBV28|NA|NA|TRBJ1-5
TGTGCCAGCAGTTTCCACAGTAGGAATCAGCCCCAGCATTTT
CASSFHSRNQPQHF
>TRBV30|NA|NA|TRBJ1-1
TGTGCCTGGAGTGTACCTGGAGGGGCGGGCACTGAAGCTTTCTTT
CAWSVPGGAGTEAFF
>TRBV4-2|NA|NA|TRBJ1-1
TGTGCCAGCAGCCACCTGGACACCCACCCTGAAGCTTTCTTT
CASSHLDTHPEAFF
>TRBV5-4|once|TRBD1|TRBJ1-1
TGTGCCAGCAGCTTGGAACCGGGACAGGACCACACTGAAGCTTTCTTT
CASSLEPGQDHTEAFF
>TRBV6-6|NA|NA|TRBJ2-7
TGTGCCAGCAGTCCGTTTTATACTGACTCCCCGCGGGGTCGCGAGCAGTACTTC
CASSPFYTDSPRGREQYF
>TRBV18|once|NA|TRBJ1-1
TGTGCCAGCTCACCAAACGAACGGACGGGGGCTTTCTTT
CASSPNERTGAFF
>TRBV21-1|NA|NA|TRBJ2-6
TGTGCCAGCAGGGAGTGCTGTTCCGGGGCCAACGTCCTGACTTTC
CASRECCSGANVLTF